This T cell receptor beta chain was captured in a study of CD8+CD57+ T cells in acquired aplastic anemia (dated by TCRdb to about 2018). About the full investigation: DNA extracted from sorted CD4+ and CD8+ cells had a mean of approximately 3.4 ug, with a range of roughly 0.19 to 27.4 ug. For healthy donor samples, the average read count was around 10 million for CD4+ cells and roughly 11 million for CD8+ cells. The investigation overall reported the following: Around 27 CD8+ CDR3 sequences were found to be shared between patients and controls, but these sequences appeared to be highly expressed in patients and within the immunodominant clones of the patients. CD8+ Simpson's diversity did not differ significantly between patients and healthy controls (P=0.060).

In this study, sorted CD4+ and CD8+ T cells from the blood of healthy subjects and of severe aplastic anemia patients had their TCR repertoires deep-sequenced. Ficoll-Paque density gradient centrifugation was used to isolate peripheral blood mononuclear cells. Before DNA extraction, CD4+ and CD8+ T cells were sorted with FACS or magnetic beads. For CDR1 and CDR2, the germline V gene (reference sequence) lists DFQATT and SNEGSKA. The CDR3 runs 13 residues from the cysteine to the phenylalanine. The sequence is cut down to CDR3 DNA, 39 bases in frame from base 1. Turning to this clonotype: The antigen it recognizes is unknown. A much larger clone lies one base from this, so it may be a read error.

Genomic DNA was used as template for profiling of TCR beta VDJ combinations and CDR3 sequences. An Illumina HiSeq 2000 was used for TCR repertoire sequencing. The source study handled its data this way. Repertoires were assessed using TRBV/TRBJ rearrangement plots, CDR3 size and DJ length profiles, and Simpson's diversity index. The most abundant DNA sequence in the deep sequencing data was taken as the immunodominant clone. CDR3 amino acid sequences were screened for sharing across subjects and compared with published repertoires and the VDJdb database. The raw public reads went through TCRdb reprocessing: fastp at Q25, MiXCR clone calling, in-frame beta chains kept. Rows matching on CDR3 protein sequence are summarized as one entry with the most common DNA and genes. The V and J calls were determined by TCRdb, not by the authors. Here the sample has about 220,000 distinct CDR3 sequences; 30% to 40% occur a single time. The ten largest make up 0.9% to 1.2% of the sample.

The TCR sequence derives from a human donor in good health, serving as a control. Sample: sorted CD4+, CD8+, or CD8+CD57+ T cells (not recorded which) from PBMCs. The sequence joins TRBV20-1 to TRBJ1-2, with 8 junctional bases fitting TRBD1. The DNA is TGCAGTGCTAGGGACAGGGAGGACTATGGCTGCACCTTC. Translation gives CSARDREDYGCTF.